The 25 T cell receptor beta chains presented below share a single source sample, sequenced in a study of T-cell reconstitution after alpha-beta-depleted transplantation in children. Preparing the TCRbeta library involved the use of unique molecular identifiers. TCRdb independently ran MiXCR on the PCR reads; one entry per CDR3 protein. Among 440,000 or so distinct CDR3 sequences listed, 9.5% to 13% were seen once. The sample in question was PBMCs from the stem cell graft donor, obtained from the stem cell graft. Source of these receptors: a human donor who donated a stem cell graft to a child with acute myeloid leukemia.

CDR3 nucleotide sequence: TGCAGTGCTAGCTCCATCAAGGGGCAGGACACTGAAGCTTTCTTT. Translated: CSASSIKGQDTEAFF. The rearrangement links TRBV20-1 to TRBJ1-1; perhaps TRBD1 as D (5 bases). V was cut by 3 bases and J by 3 bases, with 17 bases left in between. This CDR3 has 15 residues. Germline V gene data show CDR1 as DFQATT and CDR2 as SNEGSKA (reference sequence).

This clonotype was counted between two and nine times. The rearrangement joins TRBV30 to TRBJ1-6; weak D call: TRBD1 (6 bases). From germline, CDR1 is GTSNPN and CDR2 SVGIG (reference sequence). This CDR3 has 14 residues. Trimming took off 3 bases at V and 5 bases at J, with 11 bases between the two ends. CDR3 protein: CAWRGQSNNSPLHF. CDR3 nucleotide sequence: TGTGCCTGGAGAGGACAGAGTAATAATTCACCCCTCCACTTT.

This clonotype turned up a few times. The genes are TRBV27 and TRBJ2-7; D may be TRBD1 (5 bases). The V gene lost 6 bases and the J gene lost 5 bases, with 17 bases spanning the gap. This CDR3 has 14 amino acids. Germline V gene sequence: CDR1 MNHEY, CDR2 SMNVEV (reference sequence). The CDR3: CASSSLQGPNEQYF. In DNA form, the CDR3 reads TGTGCCAGCAGCTCCCTTCAGGGCCCGAACGAGCAGTACTTC.

The V and J genes are TRBV7-2 and TRBJ1-2; D is uncertain. The V end lost 5 bases, the J end lost 5 bases, and 12 bases lay between the germline ends. This CDR3 is built from 13 residues. Germline CDR1 is SGHTA and CDR2 is FQGNSA. The CDR3 coding sequence is TGTGCCAGCAGCGCATACACCGCTTATGGCTACACCTTC. Its protein is CASSAYTAYGYTF. Full variable domain (outside the CDR3, taken from reference TRBV7-2 and TRBJ1-2): GAGVSQSPSNKVTEKGKDVELRCDPISGHTALYWYRQSLGQGLEFLIYFQGNSAPDKSGLPSDRFSAERTGGSVSTLTIQRTQQEDSAVYLCASSAYTAYGYTFGSGTRLTVV.

At least ten counts were recorded for this clonotype. The rearrangement uses TRBV12-3 or TRBV12-4 and TRBJ2-1, with 7 bases aligning to TRBD1. The CDR3 extends over 14 amino acids. The J segment lost 4 bases and the V segment lost 2 bases, leaving 2 bases of the junction unmatched. The CDR3 protein is CASSLTGAYNEQFF. For the CDR3, the DNA is TGTGCCAGCAGTTTAACAGGGGCTTACAATGAGCAGTTCTTC.

The gene calls are TRBV6-2 or TRBV6-3 and TRBJ2-1; TRBD2 matches at 13 bases. Per germline, CDR1 MNHEY and CDR2 SVGEGT. Trimming at V came to 7 bases and at J to 5 bases, leaving 8 bases not matched to a gene. CDR3 length: 16 amino acids. CDR3 in DNA: TGTGCCAGCAACGTCGGACTAGCGGGAGAGAACAATGAGCAGTTCTTC. Its protein is CASNVGLAGENNEQFF.

Many counts were recorded for this clonotype. Here the CDR3 reads CASSVRRDSYEQYF. The CDR3, as DNA: TGTGCCAGCAGTGTCCGCAGGGACTCCTACGAGCAGTACTTC. The chain recombines TRBV27 with TRBJ2-7, with D tentatively TRBD1 (5 bases). Trimming stripped 5 bases from V and 0 bases from J, with 11 bases between. The germline V gene has CDR1 MNHEY and CDR2 SMNVEV (reference sequence). The CDR3 spans 14 residues.

This clonotype was seen more than once but under ten times. The CDR3 region is CASSQDLPGLAGGYEQFF. CDR3 in DNA: TGCGCCAGCAGCCAAGACCTACCGGGACTAGCGGGAGGGTACGAGCAGTTCTTC. V and J are TRBV4-3 and TRBJ2-1; the match to TRBD2 covers 16 bases. This CDR3 is 18 amino acids long. Trimming took 0 bases from V and 10 from J; bases not matched to a gene: 9. CDR1 LGHNA and CDR2 YSLEER come from the germline V gene.

The gene calls are TRBV20-1 and TRBJ1-1; possible D gene TRBD1, 5 bases. V gave up 3 bases and J gave up 1 base, with 12 bases separating them. The CDR3 contains 14 residues. Germline lookup yields CDR1 DFQATT and CDR2 SNEGSKA (reference sequence). The CDR3 sequence: CSASEGVWNTEAFF. CDR3 sequence (DNA): TGCAGTGCTAGCGAAGGGGTCTGGAACACTGAAGCTTTCTTT.

This sequence joins TRBV5-1 and TRBJ1-1; D is ambiguous. The germline V and J ends were trimmed by 0 bases and 5 bases, with 11 bases remaining between them. This CDR3 has 14 amino acids. Germline CDR1 SGHRS, CDR2 YFSETQ. The CDR3 is CASSLAASGTEAFF. The CDR3, as DNA: TGCGCCAGCAGCTTGGCGGCATCGGGGACTGAAGCTTTCTTT.

This clonotype was recorded at least ten times. This chain connects TRBV7-9 to TRBJ2-5; no clear D gene. Germline lookup yields CDR1 SEHNR and CDR2 FQNEAQ (reference sequence). The CDR3 loop spans 14 amino acids. Between the trimmed V and J ends, which lost 7 bases and 3 bases, there was a span of 15 bases. The DNA for the CDR3 is TGTGCCAGCACCCGACTGGCATTAGAAGAGACCCAGTACTTC. Translated, it gives CASTRLALEETQYF. Full variable domain (remainder filled in from reference TRBV7-9 and TRBJ2-5): DTGVSQNPRHKITKRGQNVTFRCDPISEHNRLYWYRQTLGQGPEFLTYFQNEAQLEKSRLLSDRFSAERPKGSFSTLEIQRTEQGDSAMYLCASTRLALEETQYFGPGTRLLVL.

The CDR3 protein is CASSPDGSGNTIYF. The CDR3 DNA reads TGCGCCAGCAGCCCGGACGGCTCTGGAAACACCATATATTTT. V usage is TRBV5-1 and J usage is TRBJ1-3; D ambiguous. The CDR3 length is 14 residues. Germline CDR1 and CDR2: SGHRS and YFSETQ. V was cut by 4 bases and J by 0 bases, with 8 bases left in between. The full variable domain, with the rest looked up from reference TRBV5-1 and TRBJ1-3, is KAGVTQTPRYLIKTRGQQVTLSCSPISGHRSVSWYQQTPGQGLQFLFEYFSETQRNKGNFPGRFSGRQFSNSRSEMNVSTLELGDSALYLCASSPDGSGNTIYFGEGSWLTVV.

The genes are TRBV5-1 and TRBJ2-6; D possibly corresponds to TRBD1 (5 bases). This CDR3 region has 16 residues. Trimming removed 0 bases at V and 9 bases at J, with 16 bases between. Germline loops: CDR1 SGHRS, CDR2 YFSETQ. The CDR3: CASSLVGTTEFNVLTF. For the CDR3, the DNA is TGCGCCAGCAGCTTGGTGGGTACGACAGAATTCAACGTCCTGACTTTC.

This clonotype was recorded once. This sequence joins TRBV20-1 and TRBJ1-1; D may be TRBD1 (5 bases). The CDR3 has 12 residues. CDR1 DFQATT and CDR2 SNEGSKA come from the germline V gene (reference sequence). The ends were cut back, 3 bases at V and 7 bases at J, with 12 bases in the middle. The CDR3 reads CSASQGASEAFF. CDR3 sequence (DNA): TGCAGTGCTAGCCAGGGAGCAAGTGAAGCTTTCTTT.

The J gene is TRBJ2-5, the V gene TRBV2; unclear D gene. Germline CDR1 reads SNHLY; CDR2 reads FYNNEI. The CDR3 length is 15 residues. The V gene lost 1 base and the J gene lost 0 bases, with 9 bases spanning the gap. This chain's CDR3 is CASSEGPGHQETQYF. The CDR3 nucleotides are TGTGCCAGCAGTGAAGGCCCGGGCCACCAAGAGACCCAGTACTTC.

The table lists this clonotype with a few counts. The rearrangement links TRBV20-1 to TRBJ2-7; 11 positions match TRBD1. Germline V CDR1 and CDR2: DFQATT, SNEGSKA (reference sequence). V was clipped by 5 bases and J by 3 bases; unmatched bases: 6. The CDR3 sequence is 14 residues long. The chain's CDR3 is CSARPGQGVYEQYF. CDR3 nucleotide sequence: TGCAGTGCTCGACCGGGACAGGGGGTCTACGAGCAGTACTTC.

There are a few counts of this clonotype. The V gene is TRBV7-2, the J gene TRBJ2-6; D is undetermined. Germline CDR1 SGHTA, CDR2 FQGNSA. The CDR3 is 15 amino acids. V lost 5 bases, J lost 0 bases, and 8 bases lay in between. CDR3 protein: CASSPHFSGANVLTF. The CDR3 DNA follows: TGTGCCAGCAGCCCGCACTTCTCTGGGGCCAACGTCCTGACTTTC.

The table lists this clonotype with many counts. The rearrangement links TRBV12-3 or TRBV12-4 to TRBJ1-5; no clear D gene. V was pared by 2 bases and J by 6 bases, with 8 bases between. This CDR3 has 13 amino acids. The CDR3 spells CASSLSASQPQHF. The CDR3 region has the DNA TGTGCCAGCAGTTTAAGCGCTAGTCAGCCCCAGCATTTT.

In this sample, this clonotype turned up a few times. The rearrangement uses TRBV6-2 or TRBV6-3 and TRBJ1-2; possible D gene TRBD1, 5 bases. CDR1 and CDR2 from the germline V gene are MNHEY and SVGEGT. The V end lost 5 bases, the J end lost 6 bases, and 19 bases lay between the germline ends. The CDR3 covers 15 residues. Here the CDR3 DNA reads TGTGCCAGCAGTCCCAACTTTCTGACAGCAGATGGCTACACCTTC. This translates into CASSPNFLTADGYTF.

V usage is TRBV6-1 and J usage is TRBJ2-5; D call uncertain. V lost 5 bases, J lost 6 bases, and 16 bases lay in between. Germline loops: CDR1 MNHNS, CDR2 SASEGT. The CDR3 spans 14 residues. The CDR3 reads CASSRSVAKKTQYF. The CDR3 nucleotides read TGTGCCAGCAGTCGCTCCGTGGCGAAGAAGACCCAGTACTTC.

At least ten counts were recorded for this clonotype. V and J are TRBV12-3 or TRBV12-4 and TRBJ1-1; 8 nucleotides agree with TRBD1. Trimming cost V 5 bases and J 1 base; bases outside gene matches: 6. The CDR3 totals 15 residues. CDR3 nucleotides: TGTGCCAGCAGTAGCGCCGGGACAGGGAACACTGAAGCTTTCTTT. It yields the protein CASSSAGTGNTEAFF.

This clonotype turned up a few times. The gene calls are TRBV20-1 and TRBJ2-1; TRBD2 aligns across 7 bases. In germline, CDR1 is DFQATT, CDR2 SNEGSKA (reference sequence). The CDR3 runs to 17 residues. With 0 bases clipped from V and 1 base from J, the junction kept 9 bases outside the gene matches. DNA for the CDR3: TGCAGTGCTAGAGACCACCAGTCTAGCGGATCCTACAATGAGCAGTTCTTC. This sequence encodes CSARDHQSSGSYNEQFF.

The rearrangement uses TRBV5-4 and TRBJ2-1; D uncertain. Germline CDR1 reads SGHNT; CDR2 reads YYREEE (reference sequence). This CDR3 comprises 12 residues. Trimming shortened V by 7 bases and J by 4 bases, and 9 bases separated the two germline ends. The chain's CDR3 is CASYGIYNEQFF. The CDR3 nucleotides are TGTGCCAGCTACGGAATTTACAATGAGCAGTTCTTC.

A few counts support this clonotype. The chain employs TRBV6-5 and TRBJ2-1; 8 bases agree with TRBD2. With V trimmed by 4 bases and J by 8 bases, 16 bases remained unmatched. The germline gives CDR1 MNHEY, CDR2 SVGAGI. The CDR3 extends over 17 amino acids. The CDR3 protein is CASSLGTGRVIFHEQFF. The CDR3 nucleotides are TGTGCCAGCAGTTTAGGGACCGGGAGGGTAATATTTCATGAGCAGTTCTTC.

In its sample, this clonotype was seen many times. The junction departs from germline at one end; a sequencing error may be responsible. The V and J genes are TRBV20-1 and TRBJ2-3, with 7 bases fitting TRBD2. Germline V gene lookup returns CDR1 DFQATT and CDR2 SNEGSKA (reference sequence). The CDR3 spans 12 residues. The CDR3 sequence: CSSSGSTDTQYF. The CDR3 DNA is TGCAGTTCTAGCGGTAGCACAGATACGCAGTATTTT.